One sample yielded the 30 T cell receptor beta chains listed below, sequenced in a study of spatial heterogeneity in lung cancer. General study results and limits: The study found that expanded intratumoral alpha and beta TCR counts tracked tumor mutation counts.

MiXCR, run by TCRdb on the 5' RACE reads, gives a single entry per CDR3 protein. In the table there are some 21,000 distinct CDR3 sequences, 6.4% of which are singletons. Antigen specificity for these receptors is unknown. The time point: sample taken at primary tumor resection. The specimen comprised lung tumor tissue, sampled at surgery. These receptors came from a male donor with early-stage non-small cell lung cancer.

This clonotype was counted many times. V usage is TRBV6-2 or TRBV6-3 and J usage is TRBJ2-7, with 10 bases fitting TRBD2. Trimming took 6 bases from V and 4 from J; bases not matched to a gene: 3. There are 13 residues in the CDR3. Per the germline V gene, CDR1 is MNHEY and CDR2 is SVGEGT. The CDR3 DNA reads TGTGCCAGCAGGCTAGCGGGAGTGTACGAGCAGTACTTC. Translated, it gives CASRLAGVYEQYF.

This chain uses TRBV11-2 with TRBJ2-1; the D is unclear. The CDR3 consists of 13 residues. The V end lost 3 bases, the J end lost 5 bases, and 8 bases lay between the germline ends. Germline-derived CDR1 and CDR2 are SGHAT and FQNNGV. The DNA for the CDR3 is TGTGCCAGCAGCTTGATGACCAACAATGAGCAGTTCTTC. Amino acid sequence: CASSLMTNNEQFF. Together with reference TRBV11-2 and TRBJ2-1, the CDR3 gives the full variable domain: EAGVAQSPRYKIIEKRQSVAFWCNPISGHATLYWYQQILGQGPKLLIQFQNNGVVDDSQLPKDRFSAERLKGVDSTLKIQPAKLEDSAVYLCASSLMTNNEQFFGPGTRLTVL.

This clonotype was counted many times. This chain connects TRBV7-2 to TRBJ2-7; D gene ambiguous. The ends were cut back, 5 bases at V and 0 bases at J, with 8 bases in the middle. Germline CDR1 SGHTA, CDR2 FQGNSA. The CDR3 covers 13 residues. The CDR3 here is CASSLDRSYEQYF. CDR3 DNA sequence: TGTGCCAGCAGCCTAGACCGCTCCTACGAGCAGTACTTC. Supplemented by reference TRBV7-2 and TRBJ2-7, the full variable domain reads GAGVSQSPSNKVTEKGKDVELRCDPISGHTALYWYRQSLGQGLEFLIYFQGNSAPDKSGLPSDRFSAERTGGSVSTLTIQRTQQEDSAVYLCASSLDRSYEQYFGPGTRLTVT.

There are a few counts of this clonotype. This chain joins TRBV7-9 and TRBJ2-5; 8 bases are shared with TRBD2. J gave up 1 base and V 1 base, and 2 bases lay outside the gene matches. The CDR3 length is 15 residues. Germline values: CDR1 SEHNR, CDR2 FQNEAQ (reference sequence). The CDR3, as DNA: TGTGCCAGCAGCTTAGTGCGGGGGGCCCAAGAGACCCAGTACTTC. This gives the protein CASSLVRGAQETQYF.

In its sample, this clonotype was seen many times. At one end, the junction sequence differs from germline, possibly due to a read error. CDR3 region: CATSDLSYRTF. The CDR3 nucleotides read TGTGCCACCAGTGATTTGTCATACCGCACCTTC. The chain couples TRBV24-1 to TRBJ2-5; D is ambiguous. Germline CDR1 KGHDR, CDR2 SFDVKD. The CDR3 loop spans 11 amino acids.

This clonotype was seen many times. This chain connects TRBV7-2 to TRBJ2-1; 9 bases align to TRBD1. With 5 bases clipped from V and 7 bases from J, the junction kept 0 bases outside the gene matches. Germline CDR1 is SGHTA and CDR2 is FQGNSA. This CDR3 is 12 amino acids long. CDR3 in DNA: TGTGCCAGCAGCGACAGGGGGAATGAGCAGTTCTTC. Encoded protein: CASSDRGNEQFF.

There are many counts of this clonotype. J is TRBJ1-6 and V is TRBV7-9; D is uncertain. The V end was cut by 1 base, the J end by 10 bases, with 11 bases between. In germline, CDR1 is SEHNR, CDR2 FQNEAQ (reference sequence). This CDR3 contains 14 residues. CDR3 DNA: TGTGCCAGCAGCTTAGGGCCTAGCGGGTCACCCCTCCACTTT. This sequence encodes CASSLGPSGSPLHF.

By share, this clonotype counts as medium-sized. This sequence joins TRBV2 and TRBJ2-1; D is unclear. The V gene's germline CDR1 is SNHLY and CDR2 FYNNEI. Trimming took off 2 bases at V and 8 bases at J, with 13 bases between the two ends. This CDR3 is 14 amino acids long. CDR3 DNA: TGTGCCAGCAGTGAAAGCCAGCTGGGCGATGAGCAGTTCTTC. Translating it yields CASSESQLGDEQFF.

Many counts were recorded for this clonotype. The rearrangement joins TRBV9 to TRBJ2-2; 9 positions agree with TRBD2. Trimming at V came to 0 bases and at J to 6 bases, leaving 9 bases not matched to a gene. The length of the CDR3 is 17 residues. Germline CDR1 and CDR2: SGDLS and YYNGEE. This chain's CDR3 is CASSVGLAGDRAGELFF. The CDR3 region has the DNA TGTGCCAGCAGCGTAGGGTTAGCGGGAGATAGAGCCGGGGAGCTGTTTTTT.

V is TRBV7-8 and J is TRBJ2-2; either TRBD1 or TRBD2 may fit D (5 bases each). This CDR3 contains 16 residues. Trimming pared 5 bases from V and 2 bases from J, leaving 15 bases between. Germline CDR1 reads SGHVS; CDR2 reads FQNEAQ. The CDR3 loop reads CASSKRDGLNTGELFF. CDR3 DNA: TGTGCCAGCAGCAAAAGGGACGGTCTCAACACCGGGGAGCTGTTTTTT.

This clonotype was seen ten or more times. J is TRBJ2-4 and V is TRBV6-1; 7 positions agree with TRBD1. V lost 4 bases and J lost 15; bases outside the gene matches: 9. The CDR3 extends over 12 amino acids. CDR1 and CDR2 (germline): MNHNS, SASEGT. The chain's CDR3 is CASSGTGQLMYF. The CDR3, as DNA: TGTGCCAGCAGTGGGACAGGCCAGCTAATGTACTTC.

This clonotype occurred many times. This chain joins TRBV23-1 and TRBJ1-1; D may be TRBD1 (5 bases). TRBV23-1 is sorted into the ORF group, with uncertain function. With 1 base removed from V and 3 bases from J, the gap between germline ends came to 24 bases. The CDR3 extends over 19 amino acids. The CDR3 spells CASSQYSWDYLRGHTEAFF. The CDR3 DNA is TGCGCCAGCAGTCAATATTCTTGGGACTACCTAAGAGGGCACACTGAAGCTTTCTTT.

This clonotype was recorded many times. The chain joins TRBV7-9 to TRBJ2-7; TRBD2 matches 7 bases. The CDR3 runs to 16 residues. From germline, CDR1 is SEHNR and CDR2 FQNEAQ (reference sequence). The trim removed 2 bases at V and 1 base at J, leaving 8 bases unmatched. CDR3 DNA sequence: TGTGCCAGCAGCTTACCCCGGGACTATCCATCCTACGAGCAGTACTTC. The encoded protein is CASSLPRDYPSYEQYF.

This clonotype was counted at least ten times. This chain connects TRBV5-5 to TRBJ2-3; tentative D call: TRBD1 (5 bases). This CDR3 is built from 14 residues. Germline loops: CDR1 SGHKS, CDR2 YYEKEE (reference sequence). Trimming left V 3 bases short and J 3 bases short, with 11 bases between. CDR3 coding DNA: TGTGCCAGCAGCTCCGGACATAGGACAGATACGCAGTATTTT. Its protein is CASSSGHRTDTQYF.

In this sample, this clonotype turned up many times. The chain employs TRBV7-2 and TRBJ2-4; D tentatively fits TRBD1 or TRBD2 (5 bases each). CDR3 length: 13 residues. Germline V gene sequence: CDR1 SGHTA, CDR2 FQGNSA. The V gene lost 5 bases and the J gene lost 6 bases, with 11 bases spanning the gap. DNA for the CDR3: TGTGCCAGCAGCAGCGGACAAGTAAACATTCAGTACTTC. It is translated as CASSSGQVNIQYF.

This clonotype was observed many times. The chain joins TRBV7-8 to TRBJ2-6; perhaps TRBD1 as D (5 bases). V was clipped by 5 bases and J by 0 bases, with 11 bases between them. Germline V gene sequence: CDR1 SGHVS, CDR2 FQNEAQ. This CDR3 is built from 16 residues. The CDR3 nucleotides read TGTGCCAGCAGCCCACTAAGGGGCTCTGGGGCCAACGTCCTGACTTTC. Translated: CASSPLRGSGANVLTF.

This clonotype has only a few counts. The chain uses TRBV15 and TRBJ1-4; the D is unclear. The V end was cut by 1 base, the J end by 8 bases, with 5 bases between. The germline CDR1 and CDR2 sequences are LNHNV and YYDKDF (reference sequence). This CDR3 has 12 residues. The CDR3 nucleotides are TGTGCCACCAGCAGAGCAGGAGAAAAACTGTTTTTT. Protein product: CATSRAGEKLFF.

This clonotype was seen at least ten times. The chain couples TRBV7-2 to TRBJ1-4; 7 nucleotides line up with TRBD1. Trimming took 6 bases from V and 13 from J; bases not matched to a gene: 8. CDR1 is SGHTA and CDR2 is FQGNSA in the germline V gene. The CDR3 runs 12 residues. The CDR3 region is CASRRTAGGLFF. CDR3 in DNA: TGTGCCAGCAGAAGAACCGCAGGGGGACTGTTTTTT.

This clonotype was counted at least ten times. The CDR3 reads CASSFDRIGVGYGYTF. In DNA form, the CDR3 reads TGTGCCAGCAGTTTTGACAGGATTGGAGTAGGGTATGGCTACACCTTC. V gene TRBV12-3 or TRBV12-4 combines with J gene TRBJ1-2; D is possibly TRBD1 (6 bases). The CDR3 has 16 residues. V dropped 3 bases and J dropped 5 bases, with 19 bases sitting between them.

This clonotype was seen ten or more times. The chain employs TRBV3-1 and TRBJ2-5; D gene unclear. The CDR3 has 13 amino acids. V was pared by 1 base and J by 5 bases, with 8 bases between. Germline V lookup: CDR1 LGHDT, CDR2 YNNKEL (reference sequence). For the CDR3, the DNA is TGTGCCAGCAGCCAAGCAGGTTTGGAGACCCAGTACTTC. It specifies CASSQAGLETQYF.

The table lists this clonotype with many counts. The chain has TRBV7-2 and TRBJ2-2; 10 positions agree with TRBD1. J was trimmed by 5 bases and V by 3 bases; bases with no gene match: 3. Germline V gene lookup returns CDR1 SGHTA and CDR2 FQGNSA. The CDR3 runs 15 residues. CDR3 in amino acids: CASSLTGGATGELFF. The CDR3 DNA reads TGTGCCAGCAGCTTGACAGGGGGCGCAACCGGGGAGCTGTTTTTT.

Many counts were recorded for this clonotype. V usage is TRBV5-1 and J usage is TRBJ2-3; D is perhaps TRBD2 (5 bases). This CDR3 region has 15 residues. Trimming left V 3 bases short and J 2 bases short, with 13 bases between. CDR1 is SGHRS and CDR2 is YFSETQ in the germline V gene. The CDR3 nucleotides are TGCGCCAGCAGCTACCCCGAGGGCTACACAGATACGCAGTATTTT. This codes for CASSYPEGYTDTQYF.

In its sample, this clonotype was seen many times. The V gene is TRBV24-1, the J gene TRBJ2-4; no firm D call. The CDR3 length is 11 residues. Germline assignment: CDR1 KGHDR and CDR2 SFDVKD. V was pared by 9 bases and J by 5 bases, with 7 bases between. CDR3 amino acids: CATSQENIQYF. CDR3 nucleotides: TGTGCCACCTCACAAGAAAACATTCAGTACTTC.

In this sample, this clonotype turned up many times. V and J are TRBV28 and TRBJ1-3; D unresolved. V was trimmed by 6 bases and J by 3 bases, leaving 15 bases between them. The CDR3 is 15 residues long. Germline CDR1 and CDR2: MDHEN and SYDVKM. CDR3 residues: CASSLGGLNGNTIYF. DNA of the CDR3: TGTGCCAGCAGCCTTGGAGGACTAAATGGAAACACCATATATTTT.

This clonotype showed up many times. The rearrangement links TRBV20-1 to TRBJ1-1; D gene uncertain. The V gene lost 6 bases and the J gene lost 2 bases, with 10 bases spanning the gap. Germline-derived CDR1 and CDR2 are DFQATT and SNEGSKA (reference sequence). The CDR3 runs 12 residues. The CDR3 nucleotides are TGCAGTGCGCGTCTCCACAACACTGAAGCTTTCTTT. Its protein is CSARLHNTEAFF.

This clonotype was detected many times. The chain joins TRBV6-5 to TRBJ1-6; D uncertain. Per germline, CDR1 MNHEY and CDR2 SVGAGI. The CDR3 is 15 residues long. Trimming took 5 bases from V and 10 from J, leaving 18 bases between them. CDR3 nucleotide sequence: TGTGCCAGCAGTGAGGTAACCCAAGCAAGCTCACCCCTCCACTTT. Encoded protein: CASSEVTQASSPLHF.

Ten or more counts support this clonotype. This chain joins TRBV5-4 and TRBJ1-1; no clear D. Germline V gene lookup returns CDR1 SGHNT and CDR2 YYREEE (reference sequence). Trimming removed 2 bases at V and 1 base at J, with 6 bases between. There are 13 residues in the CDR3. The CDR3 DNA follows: TGTGCCAGCAGCTTTTCAGGGAACACTGAAGCTTTCTTT. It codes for CASSFSGNTEAFF. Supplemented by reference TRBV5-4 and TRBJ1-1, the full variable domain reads ETGVTQSPTHLIKTRGQQVTLRCSSQSGHNTVSWYQQALGQGPQFIFQYYREEENGRGNFPPRFSGLQFPNYSSELNVNALELDDSALYLCASSFSGNTEAFFGQGTRLTVV.

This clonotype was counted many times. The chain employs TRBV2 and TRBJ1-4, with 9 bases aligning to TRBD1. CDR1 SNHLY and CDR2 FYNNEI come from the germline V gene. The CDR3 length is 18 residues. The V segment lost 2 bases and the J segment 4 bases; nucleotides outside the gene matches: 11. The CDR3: CASSEFLDRGYSNEKLFF. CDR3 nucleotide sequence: TGTGCCAGCAGTGAATTTCTGGACAGGGGATATAGTAATGAAAAACTGTTTTTT.

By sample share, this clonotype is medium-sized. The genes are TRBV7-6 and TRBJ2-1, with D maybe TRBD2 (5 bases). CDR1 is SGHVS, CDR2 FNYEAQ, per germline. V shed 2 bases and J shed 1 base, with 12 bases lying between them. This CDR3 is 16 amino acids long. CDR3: CASSLRVVASYNEQFF. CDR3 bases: TGTGCCAGCAGCTTAAGGGTAGTAGCGTCCTACAATGAGCAGTTCTTC. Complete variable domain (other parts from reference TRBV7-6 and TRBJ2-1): GAGVSQSPRYKVTKRGQDVALRCDPISGHVSLYWYRQALGQGPEFLTYFNYEAQQDKSGLPNDRFSAERPEGSISTLTIQRTEQRDSAMYRCASSLRVVASYNEQFFGPGTRLTVL.

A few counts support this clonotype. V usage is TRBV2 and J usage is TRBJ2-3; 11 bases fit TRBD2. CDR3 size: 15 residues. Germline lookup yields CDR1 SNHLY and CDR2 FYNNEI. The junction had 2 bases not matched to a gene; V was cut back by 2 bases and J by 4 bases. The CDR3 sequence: CASSERLAGSDTQYF. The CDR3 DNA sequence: TGTGCCAGCAGTGAACGACTAGCGGGATCAGATACGCAGTATTTT.